Sequencing of this T cell receptor (beta chain) was carried out in a study of identical twins. Study outcomes and limitations: Models predicted less out-of-frame TCR alpha sharing in monozygotic twins than was found. The abundant beta clonotypes from cord blood had fewer insertions, and memory repertoires had none of this.

Among all donors, each was a healthy Caucasian. For this clonotype: Its cognate antigen is unknown.

TCRdb itself ran the 5' RACE reads through MiXCR, one entry per CDR3 protein. The repertoire holds roughly 1.6 million distinct CDR3 sequences, with about 32% as singletons. Sequencing was performed on cord blood. This TCR came from a newborn girl in good health.

The CDR3 DNA is TGTGCCAGCAGGATAGGATACGGGGGACACTACGAGCAGTACTTC. It specifies CASRIGYGGHYEQYF. This rearrangement joins TRBV27 to TRBJ2-4; D may be TRBD1 or TRBD2 (6 bases each). The J call may be in error: the DNA end matches TRBJ2-7 better. The CDR3 spans 15 residues. Germline V gene lookup returns CDR1 MNHEY and CDR2 SMNVEV (reference sequence).